The rows below give T cell receptor beta chains drawn from one sample of a study of T cells in Graves' hyperthyroidism and ophthalmopathy. TCRdb re-called the multiplex PCR reads with MiXCR, one entry per CDR3 protein. The data contain over 700,000 distinct CDR3 sequences, under 20% of them singletons. Sequences were obtained from blood. Receptors were obtained from a woman between 50 and 59 years old with Graves' hyperthyroidism that later progressed to Graves' ophthalmopathy. The CDR3 runs from the conserved cysteine through the conserved F or W. Fields, in order: V gene, clone size, J gene, CDR3 protein. Size values are once, few and many counts, or a class for expanded clones, and some rows have none.

>TRBV20-1|many|TRBJ2-7
CSARDWGNPPYEQYF
>TRBV2|many|TRBJ1-2
CASSEWGRGYTF
>TRBV30|-|TRBJ2-1
CAWGLAFSYNEQFF
>TRBV10-2|-|TRBJ1-5
CASSEFLLQGAGQPQHF
>TRBV20-1|many|TRBJ2-3
CSAKTSGPTDTQYF
>TRBV20-1|-|TRBJ2-1
CSAKETGGNEQFF
>TRBV15|-|TRBJ1-1
CATRRNLNTEAFF
>TRBV5-6|-|TRBJ2-7
CASLAGVAYEQYF
>TRBV27|-|TRBJ1-5
CASSLGAPTGSQPQHF
>TRBV12-3/TRBV12-4|many|TRBJ2-1
CASTETRLGEQFF
>TRBV19|few|TRBJ2-1
CASNSGGANEQFF
>TRBV20-1|-|TRBJ2-2
CSARVSGGLNTGELFF
>TRBV6-1|many|TRBJ2-5
CASRTTGAQETQYF
>TRBV4-1|-|TRBJ1-4
CASSQGTGGGEKLFF
>TRBV29-1|-|TRBJ1-3
CSVGVQGLGNTIYF
>TRBV5-4|many|TRBJ2-1
CASSSNDGPSYNEQFF
>TRBV6-2/TRBV6-3|few|TRBJ2-1
CASSYPVGAPYYNEQFF
>TRBV11-2|-|TRBJ2-3
CASSLGGLAGETDTQYF
>TRBV4-1|few|TRBJ2-1
CASSQDMAELYNEQFF
>TRBV5-8|-|TRBJ1-2
CASSTSTGAWYGYTF
>TRBV10-3|-|TRBJ1-1
CAISETAAGTEAFF
>TRBV6-5|few|TRBJ2-7
CASSYSARFREQYF
>TRBV12-3/TRBV12-4|many|TRBJ2-1
CASSRLAGGPNEQFF
>TRBV7-9|-|TRBJ1-1
CASSLARVYTEAFF
>TRBV25-1|few|TRBJ2-7
CASSDADYEQYF
>TRBV7-8|few|TRBJ1-3
CASSTIDRLPGNTIYF
>TRBV6-6|few|TRBJ2-3
CASSYYRQSTDTQYF
>TRBV6-1|many|TRBJ2-1
CASSDPDRVGAGDSYNEQFF
>TRBV5-1|many|TRBJ2-1
CASSPGTSRTYNEQFF
>TRBV12-3/TRBV12-4|few|TRBJ1-2
CASRNDGRLNGYTF
>TRBV11-2|many|TRBJ2-1
CASSATGTGDPRGSYNEQFF
>TRBV7-9|-|TRBJ2-7
CASILPGTREQYF
>TRBV6-4|-|TRBJ1-2
CASSEQGGGNYGYTF
>TRBV6-2/TRBV6-3|few|TRBJ2-5
CASSSAPDRGVRETQYF
>TRBV6-1|-|TRBJ2-7
CASSARDRTSYEQYF
>TRBV7-9|many|TRBJ2-5
CASSRPAGDQETQYF
>TRBV27|many|TRBJ2-7
CASSLRQDGTYEQYF
>TRBV6-1|few|TRBJ2-5
CASSPNRARSTSQYF
>TRBV29-1|many|TRBJ1-1
CSVGYKGRMNTEAFF
>TRBV20-1|-|TRBJ1-2
CSARDEGRYGYTF
>TRBV3-1|many|TRBJ2-4
CASSQGRVAKNIQYF
>TRBV10-3|few|TRBJ2-3
CATGASGGTAADTQYF
>TRBV15|few|TRBJ1-1
CATSRDDRDTEAFF
>TRBV5-1|-|TRBJ2-1
CASSLVGGRRFF
>TRBV24-1|-|TRBJ2-1
CATSDFGERPNNEQFF
>TRBV20-1|few|TRBJ1-1
CSASPQENTEAFF
>TRBV7-3|many|TRBJ1-3
CASSLTGAGNTIYF
>TRBV11-2|-|TRBJ2-1
CASTWEPGYNEQFF
>TRBV2|many|TRBJ2-7
CASTPTGGEYEQYF